The 29 T cell receptor beta chains listed next were all sequenced from one sample in a study of blood T cell repertoires in COVID-19. Data came from immunoSEQ multiplex PCR; TCRdb stores just in-frame clones and leaves some out. The sample lists fewer than 90,000 clones, about 96% occurring once. The sequencing input was peripheral blood. The receptors come from a human donor with active COVID-19. The donor label of this sample is uncertain.

The chain couples TRBV25-1 to TRBJ1-2; 7 positions match TRBD1. The CDR3 has 14 residues. CDR1 and CDR2 (germline): MGHDK, SYGVNS. Trimming took 2 bases from V and 4 from J; bases not matched to a gene: 4. The CDR3 DNA is TGTGCCAGCAGTGAAAGACAGGGAATCTATGGCTACACCTTC. This sequence encodes CASSERQGIYGYTF.

This chain joins TRBV10-3 and TRBJ2-1; TRBD2 matches at 11 bases. The CDR3 extends over 17 amino acids. V gave up 0 bases and J gave up 6 bases; unmatched junction bases: 7. The V gene's germline CDR1 is ENHRY and CDR2 SYGVKD. The CDR3 loop reads CAISESNVGLAGNEQFF. CDR3 in DNA: TGTGCCATCAGTGAGTCGAATGTCGGACTAGCGGGCAATGAGCAGTTCTTC.

The rearrangement links TRBV10-3 to TRBJ2-6, with 9 bases matching TRBD1. CDR1 and CDR2 from the germline V gene are ENHRY and SYGVKD. V shed 5 bases and J 4 bases; nucleotides not matched to a gene: 3. The CDR3 loop spans 15 amino acids. The chain's CDR3 is CAISRTGEGANVLTF. CDR3 nucleotide sequence: TGTGCCATCAGTAGGACAGGGGAAGGGGCCAACGTCCTGACTTTC.

The CDR3, as DNA: TGTGCCAGCAGTTACCCCCGACTAGCGAGCTCCTACAATGAGCAGTTCTTC. It yields the protein CASSYPRLASSYNEQFF. The V gene is TRBV6-2 or TRBV6-3, the J gene TRBJ2-1; 8 nucleotides align to TRBD2. V shed 2 bases, J shed 0 bases, and the junction held 6 bases outside the gene matches. Per germline, CDR1 MNHEY and CDR2 SVGEGT. The CDR3 covers 17 residues.

The chain is built from TRBV7-2 and TRBJ1-1, with 8 bases lining up with TRBD1. V gave up 5 bases and J gave up 4 bases; unmatched junction bases: 9. The CDR3 contains 15 residues. The germline V gene has CDR1 SGHTA and CDR2 FQGNSA. The CDR3 is CASSPRTGPGTEAFF. In DNA form, the CDR3 reads TGTGCCAGCAGCCCGAGGACAGGGCCGGGCACTGAAGCTTTCTTT.

The rearrangement joins TRBV29-1 to TRBJ1-4; 7 positions agree with TRBD1. The CDR3 sequence is 14 residues long. Germline trimming cut 4 bases from V and 8 bases from J; bases unmatched to any gene: 10. Germline V gives CDR1 SQVTM, CDR2 ANQGSEA. Here the CDR3 reads CSVASRGGGEKLFF. CDR3 nucleotides: TGCAGCGTTGCCTCCCGAGGGGGCGGGGAAAAACTGTTTTTT.

The rearrangement joins TRBV28 to TRBJ2-7; 12 bases fit TRBD1. The CDR3 is 19 residues long. Germline V gene lookup returns CDR1 MDHEN and CDR2 SYDVKM. The V gene end was trimmed by 7 bases and the J gene end by 3 bases; junction bases not matched to a gene: 19. The CDR3 loop reads CASTPSPGTGGAEDYEQYF. The CDR3 nucleotides are TGTGCCAGCACTCCCTCTCCGGGGACAGGGGGCGCAGAGGACTACGAGCAGTACTTC.

V usage is TRBV9 and J usage is TRBJ2-3; 7 bases are a match to TRBD2. With 4 bases clipped from V and 5 bases from J, the junction kept 13 bases outside the gene matches. The CDR3 totals 16 residues. From germline, CDR1 is SGDLS and CDR2 YYNGEE. The CDR3 is CASSFSYGGSQDTQYF. DNA of the CDR3: TGTGCCAGCAGCTTCTCATACGGGGGGTCCCAAGATACGCAGTATTTT.

The genes are TRBV12-3 or TRBV12-4 and TRBJ2-7; no firm D call. Trimming took off 3 bases at V and 12 bases at J, with 15 bases between the two ends. The CDR3 extends over 12 amino acids. The CDR3 here is CASSFLGMARYF. For the CDR3, the DNA is TGTGCCAGCAGTTTCCTAGGAATGGCGCGGTACTTC.

The rearrangement uses TRBV29-1 and TRBJ2-5; D unclear. The V gene's germline CDR1 is SQVTM and CDR2 ANQGSEA. V was trimmed by 3 bases and J by 1 base, leaving 12 bases between them. This CDR3 has 14 residues. In DNA, the CDR3 is TGCAGCGTTGATAGCTTCCTTACCCAAGAGACCCAGTACTTC. The encoded protein is CSVDSFLTQETQYF. Drawing the rest from reference TRBV29-1 and TRBJ2-5, the complete variable domain is SAVISQKPSRDICQRGTSLTIQCQVDSQVTMMFWYRQQPGQSLTLIATANQGSEATYESGFVIDKFPISRPNLTFSTLTVSNMSPEDSSIYLCSVDSFLTQETQYFGPGTRLLVL.

The rearrangement joins TRBV27 to TRBJ2-5; a possible D gene is TRBD2 (6 bases). CDR3 size: 16 residues. V was cut by 1 base and J by 4 bases, with 16 bases left in between. The V gene's germline CDR1 is MNHEY and CDR2 SMNVEV (reference sequence). CDR3 bases: TGTGCCAGCAGTTTATACCAGGGAGGACTCTCAGAGACCCAGTACTTC. The encoded protein is CASSLYQGGLSETQYF.

This chain links TRBV15 with TRBJ1-1; D is ambiguous. Trimming pared 1 base from V and 4 bases from J, leaving 10 bases between. The CDR3 consists of 14 residues. Germline CDR1 LNHNV, CDR2 YYDKDF (reference sequence). CDR3 protein: CATSRVGVVTEAFF. The CDR3 coding sequence is TGTGCCACCAGCAGAGTCGGGGTCGTCACTGAAGCTTTCTTT.

This chain uses TRBV5-5 with TRBJ2-5, with TRBD2 identical over 7 bases. V lost 0 bases to trimming and J lost 5 bases; unmatched junction nucleotides: 7. The CDR3 covers 15 residues. CDR1 SGHKS and CDR2 YYEKEE come from the germline V gene (reference sequence). The chain's CDR3 is CASSLVPGLQETQYF. In DNA form, the CDR3 reads TGTGCCAGCAGCTTGGTACCGGGACTACAGGAGACCCAGTACTTC.

V is TRBV7-9 and J is TRBJ2-3, with D perhaps matching TRBD2 (5 bases). The CDR3 runs to 16 residues. V shed 5 bases and J shed 2 bases, with 17 bases lying between them. In germline, CDR1 is SEHNR, CDR2 FQNEAQ (reference sequence). The CDR3 DNA follows: TGTGCCAGCAGCCTAGGACCGGACTCATACACAGATACGCAGTATTTT. This codes for CASSLGPDSYTDTQYF.

A single count supports this clone. J is TRBJ2-7 and V is TRBV3-1 (or the pseudogene TRBV3-2), with no clear D. Germline CDR1 reads LGHDT; CDR2 reads YNNKEL (reference sequence). Trimming took off 3 bases at V and 3 bases at J, with 12 bases between the two ends. CDR3 length: 14 amino acids. In DNA form, the CDR3 reads TGTGCCAGCAGCCACCCTGGCTCAAGCTACGAGCAGTACTTC. This translates into CASSHPGSSYEQYF.

The rearrangement joins TRBV2 to TRBJ2-3, with 15 bases lining up with TRBD2. Trimming at V came to 3 bases and at J to 6 bases, leaving 4 bases not matched to a gene. Germline CDR1 reads SNHLY; CDR2 reads FYNNEI. This CDR3 region has 16 residues. CDR3: CASSDGLAGGRDTQYF. The CDR3 nucleotides read TGTGCCAGCAGTGATGGACTAGCGGGGGGGCGGGATACGCAGTATTTT.

The chain joins TRBV6-5 to TRBJ1-4; tentatively, D is TRBD1 (6 bases). The CDR3 contains 13 residues. V dropped 2 bases and J dropped 8 bases, with 9 bases sitting between them. In germline, CDR1 is MNHEY, CDR2 SVGAGI. The CDR3 sequence: CASSYGTREKLFF. The CDR3 coding sequence is TGTGCCAGCAGTTACGGGACAAGGGAAAAACTGTTTTTT.

The chain employs TRBV6-5 and TRBJ2-7; 7 bases line up with TRBD1. After removal of 7 bases from V and 7 bases from J, the junction contained 13 bases not matched to a gene. The CDR3 covers 14 residues. Germline CDR1 is MNHEY and CDR2 is SVGAGI. The CDR3 nucleotides are TGTGCCAGCATGGAACGCAGGGGGTCCTTGGAGCAGTACTTC. Encoded protein: CASMERRGSLEQYF.

The rearrangement links TRBV7-8 to TRBJ1-3; the D gene is possibly TRBD1 (6 bases). Germline V gene lookup returns CDR1 SGHVS and CDR2 FQNEAQ. CDR3 length equals 18 residues. The V gene lost 5 bases and the J gene lost 0 bases, with 20 bases spanning the gap. CDR3 region: CASSLIRPGQISGNTIYF. CDR3 DNA: TGTGCCAGCAGCCTAATTCGACCGGGACAAATCTCTGGAAACACCATATATTTT.

The chain links TRBV28 to TRBJ2-7; TRBD1 agrees at 9 bases. The CDR3 runs to 16 residues. CDR1 is MDHEN, CDR2 SYDVKM, per germline. V trimming: 4 bases; J trimming: 4 bases; junction bases outside the gene matches: 11. CDR3 DNA: TGTGCCAGCAGTTCCGGTGCGGGACAGGGTCTTTACGAGCAGTACTTC. Translating gives CASSSGAGQGLYEQYF.

V is TRBV18 and J is TRBJ2-5; D might be TRBD2 (8 bases). V was shortened by 3 bases and J by 3 bases, with 17 bases between the two germline ends. Germline lookup yields CDR1 KGHSH and CDR2 LQKENI. The CDR3 has 16 amino acids. The CDR3 DNA follows: TGTGCCAGCTCACCCCCGGGAGGGGGCGTGAAAGAGACCCAGTACTTC. It codes for CASSPPGGGVKETQYF.

This clone was found once. V is TRBV25-1 and J is TRBJ1-4; the D gene is possibly TRBD1 (5 bases). Trimming removed 5 bases at V and 1 base at J, with 20 bases between. The CDR3 loop spans 18 amino acids. The germline V gene has CDR1 MGHDK and CDR2 SYGVNS. Here the CDR3 DNA reads TGTGCCAGCAGTATCCCGGGGGGGGACCTGAAAACTAATGAAAAACTGTTTTTT. This codes for CASSIPGGDLKTNEKLFF.

The chain couples TRBV15 to TRBJ2-5; 9 bases map to TRBD2. With V trimmed by 5 bases and J by 4 bases, 8 bases remained unmatched. Germline CDR1 is LNHNV and CDR2 is YYDKDF (reference sequence). The CDR3 loop spans 15 amino acids. The CDR3 DNA is TGTGCCACCAGCGGACTAGGGACTAGCAGAGAGACCCAGTACTTC. Amino acid sequence: CATSGLGTSRETQYF.

This clone was detected only once. This chain joins TRBV6-2 or TRBV6-3 and TRBJ2-3; 8 nucleotides agree with TRBD2. CDR1 MNHEY and CDR2 SVGEGT come from the germline V gene. With 6 bases clipped from V and 10 bases from J, the junction kept 9 bases outside the gene matches. The CDR3 runs to 13 residues. The CDR3 region is CASSFASLAAQYF. CDR3 sequence (DNA): TGTGCCAGCAGCTTCGCATCACTAGCGGCGCAGTATTTT.

V is TRBV20-1 and J is TRBJ2-1, with 8 bases that match TRBD2. This CDR3 has 14 residues. Germline CDR1 DFQATT, CDR2 SNEGSKA (reference sequence). J lost 7 bases, V lost 3 bases, and 8 bases had no gene match. CDR3 sequence reads: CSASGGRPLNEQFF. The CDR3 DNA is TGCAGTGCTAGTGGCGGGAGGCCCTTGAATGAGCAGTTCTTC.

The chain recombines TRBV2 with TRBJ1-5; D remains ambiguous. Per germline, CDR1 SNHLY and CDR2 FYNNEI. The V end lost 6 bases, the J end lost 6 bases, and 6 bases lay between the germline ends. The CDR3 loop spans 11 amino acids. CDR3 bases: TGTGCCAGCAGGGGAGGTCAGCCCCAGCATTTT. Translating it yields CASRGGQPQHF.

This rearrangement joins TRBV27 to TRBJ2-7, with TRBD2 identical over 9 bases. This CDR3 has 13 residues. CDR1 and CDR2 (germline): MNHEY, SMNVEV (reference sequence). V lost 8 bases to trimming and J lost 2 bases; unmatched junction nucleotides: 4. Here the CDR3 reads CASSGLAAYEQYF. DNA of the CDR3: TGTGCCAGCTCGGGACTAGCCGCCTACGAGCAGTACTTC.

The chain employs TRBV5-6 and TRBJ2-6; D possibly corresponds to TRBD1 (7 bases). This CDR3 region has 15 residues. The V end was cut by 4 bases, the J end by 4 bases, with 12 bases between. Germline CDR1 SGHDT, CDR2 YYEEEE. The CDR3 DNA is TGTGCCAGCAGCGGAGGGACAGACGGGGCCAACGTCCTGACTTTC. This codes for CASSGGTDGANVLTF. Filled out from reference TRBV5-6 and TRBJ2-6, the complete variable domain reads DAGVTQSPTHLIKTRGQQVTLRCSPKSGHDTVSWYQQALGQGPQFIFQYYEEEERQRGNFPDRFSGHQFPNYSSELNVNALLLGDSALYLCASSGGTDGANVLTFGAGSRLTVL.

V and J are TRBV20-1 and TRBJ1-2; D unresolved. The germline gives CDR1 DFQATT, CDR2 SNEGSKA (reference sequence). CDR3 length equals 11 residues. V lost 3 bases and J 3 bases, leaving 5 bases between the germline ends. CDR3 region: CSASYDYGYTF. As DNA, the CDR3 is TGCAGTGCTAGTTATGACTATGGCTACACCTTC.